This TCR beta chain originates from a study of OX40 agonist ivuxolimab in advanced cancers. Study summary: Partial response was recorded in three patients: one hepatocellular carcinoma and two cutaneous melanoma cases.

Germline assignment: CDR1 WSHSY and CDR2 SAAADI. The V gene lost 3 bases and the J gene lost 5 bases, with 9 bases spanning the gap. There are 13 residues in the CDR3. The table came from immunoSEQ multiplex PCR; TCRdb's copy has only in-frame clones and leaves some out. The table has some 90,000 clones, approximately 92% seen once. The sequenced sample was CD4+ or CD8+ T cells sorted from blood, obtained in a trial of the OX40 agonist ivuxolimab. This receptor was obtained from an adult with an advanced solid tumor such as melanoma, head and neck, liver or kidney cancer. The rearrangement uses TRBV10-2 and TRBJ2-3; D is perhaps TRBD1 or TRBD2 (5 bases each). The CDR3 DNA sequence: TGCGCCAGCAGTGAATTGGGGGAAGATACGCAGTATTTT. It is translated as CASSELGEDTQYF.